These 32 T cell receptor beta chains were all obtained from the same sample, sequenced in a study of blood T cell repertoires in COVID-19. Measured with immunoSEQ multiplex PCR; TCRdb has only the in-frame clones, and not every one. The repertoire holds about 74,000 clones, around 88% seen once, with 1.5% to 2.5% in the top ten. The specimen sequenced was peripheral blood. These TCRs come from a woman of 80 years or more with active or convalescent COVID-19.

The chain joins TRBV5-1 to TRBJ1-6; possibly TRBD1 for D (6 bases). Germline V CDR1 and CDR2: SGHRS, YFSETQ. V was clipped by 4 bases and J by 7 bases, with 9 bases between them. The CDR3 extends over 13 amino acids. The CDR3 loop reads CASSEGQNSPLHF. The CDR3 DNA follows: TGCGCCAGCAGCGAGGGACAAAATTCACCCCTCCACTTT. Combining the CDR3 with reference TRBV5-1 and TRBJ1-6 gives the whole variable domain KAGVTQTPRYLIKTRGQQVTLSCSPISGHRSVSWYQQTPGQGLQFLFEYFSETQRNKGNFPGRFSGRQFSNSRSEMNVSTLELGDSALYLCASSEGQNSPLHFGNGTRLTVT.

The CDR3 loop is CASSQSRDGELFF. The CDR3 region has the DNA TGTGCCAGCAGCCAGTCCCGGGACGGGGAGCTGTTTTTT. The chain is built from TRBV14 and TRBJ2-2, with a possible D match to TRBD2 (5 bases). The CDR3 runs to 13 residues. CDR1 is SGHDN, CDR2 FVKESK, per germline. Trimming took off 3 bases at V and 7 bases at J, with 9 bases between the two ends.

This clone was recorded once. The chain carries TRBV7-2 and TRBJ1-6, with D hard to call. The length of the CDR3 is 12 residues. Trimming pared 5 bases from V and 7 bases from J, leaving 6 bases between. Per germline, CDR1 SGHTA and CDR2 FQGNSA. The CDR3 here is CASSARNSPLHF. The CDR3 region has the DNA TGTGCCAGCAGCGCGAGGAATTCACCCCTCCACTTT.

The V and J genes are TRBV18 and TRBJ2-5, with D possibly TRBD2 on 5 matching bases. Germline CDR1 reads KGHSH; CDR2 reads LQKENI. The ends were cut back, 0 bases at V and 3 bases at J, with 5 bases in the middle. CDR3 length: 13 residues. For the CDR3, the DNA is TGTGCCAGCTCACCACCGGGAGAAGAGACCCAGTACTTC. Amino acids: CASSPPGEETQYF.

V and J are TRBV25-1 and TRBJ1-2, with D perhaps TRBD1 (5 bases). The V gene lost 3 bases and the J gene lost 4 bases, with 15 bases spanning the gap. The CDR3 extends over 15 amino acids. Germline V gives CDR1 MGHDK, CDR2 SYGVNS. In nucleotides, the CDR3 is TGTGCCAGCAGTGAGGGGAGGGGCGTCGCCTATGGCTACACCTTC. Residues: CASSEGRGVAYGYTF.

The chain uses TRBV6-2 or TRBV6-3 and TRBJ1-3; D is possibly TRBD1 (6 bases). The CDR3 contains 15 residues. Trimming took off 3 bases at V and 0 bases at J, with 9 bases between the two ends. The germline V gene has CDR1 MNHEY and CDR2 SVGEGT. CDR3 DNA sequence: TGTGCCAGCAGTTATGGACAGTACTCTGGAAACACCATATATTTT. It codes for CASSYGQYSGNTIYF.

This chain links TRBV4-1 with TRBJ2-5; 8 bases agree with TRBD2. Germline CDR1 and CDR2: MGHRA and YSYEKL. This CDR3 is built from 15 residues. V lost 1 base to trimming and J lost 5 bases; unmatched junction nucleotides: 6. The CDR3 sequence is CASSQGRGGRETQYF. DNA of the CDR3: TGCGCCAGCAGCCAAGGACGGGGGGGTAGGGAGACCCAGTACTTC.

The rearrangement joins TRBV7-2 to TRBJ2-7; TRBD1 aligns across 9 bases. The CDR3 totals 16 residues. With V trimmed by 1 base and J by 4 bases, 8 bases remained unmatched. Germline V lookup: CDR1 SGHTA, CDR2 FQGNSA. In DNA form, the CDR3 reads TGTGCCAGCAGCTTAGAGAGGACAGGGGAAGGTTACGAGCAGTACTTC. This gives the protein CASSLERTGEGYEQYF.

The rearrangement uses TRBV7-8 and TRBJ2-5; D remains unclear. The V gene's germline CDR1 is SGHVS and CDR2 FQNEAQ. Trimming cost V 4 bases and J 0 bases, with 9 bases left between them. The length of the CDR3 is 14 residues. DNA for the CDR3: TGTGCCAGCAGCTCCCGCCGGTACCAAGAGACCCAGTACTTC. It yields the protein CASSSRRYQETQYF.

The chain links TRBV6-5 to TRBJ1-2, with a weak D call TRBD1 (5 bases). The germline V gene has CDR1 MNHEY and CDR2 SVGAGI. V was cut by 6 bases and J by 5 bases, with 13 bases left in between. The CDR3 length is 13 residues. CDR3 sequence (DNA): TGTGCCAGCAGCAGATCACAGGAGTATGGCTACACCTTC. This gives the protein CASSRSQEYGYTF.

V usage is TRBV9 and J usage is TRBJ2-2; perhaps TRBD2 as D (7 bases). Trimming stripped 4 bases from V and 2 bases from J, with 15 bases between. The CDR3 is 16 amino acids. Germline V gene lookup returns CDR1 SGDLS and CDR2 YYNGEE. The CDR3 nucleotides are TGTGCCAGCAGCTCCCGCTGGGGGGGCAACACCGGGGAGCTGTTTTTT. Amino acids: CASSSRWGGNTGELFF.

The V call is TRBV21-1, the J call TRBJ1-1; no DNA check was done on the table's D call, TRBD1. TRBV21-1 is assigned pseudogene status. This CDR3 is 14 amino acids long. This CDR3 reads CASSLLRGSTEAFF. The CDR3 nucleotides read TGTGCCAGCAGCCTTCTGAGGGGGAGCACTGAAGCTTTCTTT.

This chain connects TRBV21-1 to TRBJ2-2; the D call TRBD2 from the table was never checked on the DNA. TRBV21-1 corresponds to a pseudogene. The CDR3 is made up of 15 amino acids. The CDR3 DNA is TGTGCCAGCGCTCCGGGACTTCAGAACACCGGGGAGCTGTTTTTT. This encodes CASAPGLQNTGELFF.

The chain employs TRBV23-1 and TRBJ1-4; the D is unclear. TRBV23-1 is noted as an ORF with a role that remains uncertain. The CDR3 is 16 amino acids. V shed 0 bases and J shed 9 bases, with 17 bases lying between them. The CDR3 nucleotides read TGCGCCAGCAGTCAATCGAAAGGGCCAGAGGGCAAAAAACTGTTTTTT. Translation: CASSQSKGPEGKKLFF.

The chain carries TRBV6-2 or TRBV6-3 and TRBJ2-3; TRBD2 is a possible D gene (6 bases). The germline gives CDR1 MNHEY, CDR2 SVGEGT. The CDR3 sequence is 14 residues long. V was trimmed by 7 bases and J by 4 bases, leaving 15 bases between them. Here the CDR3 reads CASTPGTDADTQYF. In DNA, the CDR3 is TGTGCCAGCACCCCCGGGACTGACGCAGATACGCAGTATTTT.

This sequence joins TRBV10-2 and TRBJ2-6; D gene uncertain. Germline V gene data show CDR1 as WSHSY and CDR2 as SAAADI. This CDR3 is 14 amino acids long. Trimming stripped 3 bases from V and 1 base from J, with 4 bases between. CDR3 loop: CASSDGSGANVLTF. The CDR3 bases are TGCGCCAGCAGTGACGGTTCTGGGGCCAACGTCCTGACTTTC.

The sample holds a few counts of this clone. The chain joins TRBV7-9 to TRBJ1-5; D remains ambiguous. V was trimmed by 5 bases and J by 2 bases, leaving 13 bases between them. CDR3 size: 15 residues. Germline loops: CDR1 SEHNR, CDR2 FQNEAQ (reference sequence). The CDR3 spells CASSPLGSGNQPQHF. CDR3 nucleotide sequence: TGTGCCAGCAGCCCCCTCGGGTCGGGCAATCAGCCCCAGCATTTT.

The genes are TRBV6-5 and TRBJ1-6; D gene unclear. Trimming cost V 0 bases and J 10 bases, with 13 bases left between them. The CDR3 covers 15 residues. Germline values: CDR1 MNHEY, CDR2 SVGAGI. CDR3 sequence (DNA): TGTGCCAGCAGTTACTCTAGAATGGAGGCCTCACCCCTCCACTTT. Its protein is CASSYSRMEASPLHF.

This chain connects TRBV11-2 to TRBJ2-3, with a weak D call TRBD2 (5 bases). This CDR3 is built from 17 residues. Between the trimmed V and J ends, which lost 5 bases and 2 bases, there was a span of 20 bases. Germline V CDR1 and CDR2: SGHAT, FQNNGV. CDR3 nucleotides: TGTGCCAGCAGCCCCCTGCGTCTGAGGGCGAACACAGATACGCAGTATTTT. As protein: CASSPLRLRANTDTQYF.

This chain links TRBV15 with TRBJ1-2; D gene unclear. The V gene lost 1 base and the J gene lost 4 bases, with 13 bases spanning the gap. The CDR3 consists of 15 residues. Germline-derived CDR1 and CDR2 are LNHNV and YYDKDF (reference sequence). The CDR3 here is CATSRGYSGVYGYTF. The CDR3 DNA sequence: TGTGCCACCAGCAGAGGTTACAGCGGAGTCTATGGCTACACCTTC.

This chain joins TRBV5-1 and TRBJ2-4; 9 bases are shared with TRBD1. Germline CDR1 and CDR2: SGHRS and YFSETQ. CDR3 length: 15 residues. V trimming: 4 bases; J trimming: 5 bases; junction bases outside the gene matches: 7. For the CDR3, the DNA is TGCGCCAGCAGCCTCCCGGGACAGGGAGAAAACATTCAGTACTTC. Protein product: CASSLPGQGENIQYF.

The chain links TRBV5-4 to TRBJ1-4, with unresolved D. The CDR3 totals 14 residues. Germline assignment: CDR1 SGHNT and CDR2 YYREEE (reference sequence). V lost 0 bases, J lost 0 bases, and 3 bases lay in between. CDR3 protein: CASSLGTTNEKLFF. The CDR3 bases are TGTGCCAGCAGCTTGGGTACAACTAATGAAAAACTGTTTTTT. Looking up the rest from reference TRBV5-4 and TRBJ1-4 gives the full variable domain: ETGVTQSPTHLIKTRGQQVTLRCSSQSGHNTVSWYQQALGQGPQFIFQYYREEENGRGNFPPRFSGLQFPNYSSELNVNALELDDSALYLCASSLGTTNEKLFFGSGTQLSVL.

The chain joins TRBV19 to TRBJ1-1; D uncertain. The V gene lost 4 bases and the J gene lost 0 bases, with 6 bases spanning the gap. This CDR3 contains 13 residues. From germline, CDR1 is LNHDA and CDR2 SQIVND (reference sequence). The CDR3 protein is CASSTQMNTEAFF. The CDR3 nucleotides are TGTGCCAGTAGTACTCAGATGAACACTGAAGCTTTCTTT.

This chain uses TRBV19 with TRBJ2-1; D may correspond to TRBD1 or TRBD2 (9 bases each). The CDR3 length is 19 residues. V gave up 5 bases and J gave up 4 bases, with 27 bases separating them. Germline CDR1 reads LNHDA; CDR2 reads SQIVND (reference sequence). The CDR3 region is CASSSDRGSGSSLYNEQFF. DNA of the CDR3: TGTGCCAGTAGTTCGGACAGGGGTAGCGGGAGCTCCCTTTACAATGAGCAGTTCTTC. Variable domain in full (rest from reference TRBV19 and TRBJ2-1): DGGITQSPKYLFRKEGQNVTLSCEQNLNHDAMYWYRQDPGQGLRLIYYSQIVNDFQKGDIAEGYSVSREKKESFPLTVTSAQKNPTAFYLCASSSDRGSGSSLYNEQFFGPGTRLTVL.

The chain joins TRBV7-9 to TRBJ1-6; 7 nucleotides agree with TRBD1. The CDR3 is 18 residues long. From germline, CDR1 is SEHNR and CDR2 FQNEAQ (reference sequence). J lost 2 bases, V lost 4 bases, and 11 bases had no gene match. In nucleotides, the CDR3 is TGTGCCAGCAGCTACCACAGGGGCTATCGAACCTATAATTCACCCCTCCACTTT. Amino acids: CASSYHRGYRTYNSPLHF.

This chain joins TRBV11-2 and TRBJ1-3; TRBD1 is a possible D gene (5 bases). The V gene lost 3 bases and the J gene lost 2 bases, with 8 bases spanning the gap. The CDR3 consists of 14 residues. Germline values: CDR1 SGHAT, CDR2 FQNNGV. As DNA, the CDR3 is TGTGCCAGCAGCTTTTCAGGGACTGGAAACACCATATATTTT. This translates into CASSFSGTGNTIYF.

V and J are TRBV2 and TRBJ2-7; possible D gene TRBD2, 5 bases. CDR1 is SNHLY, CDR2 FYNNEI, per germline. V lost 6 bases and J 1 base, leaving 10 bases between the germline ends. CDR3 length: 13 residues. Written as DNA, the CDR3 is TGTGCCAGCAGCCTAGAGGGTTCCTACGAGCAGTACTTC. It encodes CASSLEGSYEQYF.

The CDR3 coding sequence is TGTGCCAGCAGAGGACTAGCGGGAGTAAATGAGCAGTTCTTC. The encoded protein is CASRGLAGVNEQFF. V usage is TRBV27 and J usage is TRBJ2-1, with 13 positions matching TRBD2. The CDR3 consists of 14 residues. Germline-derived CDR1 and CDR2 are MNHEY and SMNVEV (reference sequence). With V trimmed by 6 bases and J by 7 bases, 3 bases remained unmatched.

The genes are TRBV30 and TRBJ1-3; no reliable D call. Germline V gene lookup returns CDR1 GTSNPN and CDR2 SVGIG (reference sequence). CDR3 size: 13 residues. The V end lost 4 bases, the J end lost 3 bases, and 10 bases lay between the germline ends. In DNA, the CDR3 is TGTGCCTGGATCCAGGAAATTGGAAACACCATATATTTT. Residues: CAWIQEIGNTIYF.

As DNA, the CDR3 is TGTGCCAGCAGCCAAGATCGGTCTAGCGGGAGATCCCACGAGCAGTACTTC. It yields the protein CASSQDRSSGRSHEQYF. The rearrangement joins TRBV4-2 to TRBJ2-7, with 10 bases fitting TRBD2. Per the germline V gene, CDR1 is LGHNA and CDR2 is YNFKEQ. J gave up 5 bases and V 0 bases, and 10 bases lay outside the gene matches. CDR3 length: 17 amino acids.

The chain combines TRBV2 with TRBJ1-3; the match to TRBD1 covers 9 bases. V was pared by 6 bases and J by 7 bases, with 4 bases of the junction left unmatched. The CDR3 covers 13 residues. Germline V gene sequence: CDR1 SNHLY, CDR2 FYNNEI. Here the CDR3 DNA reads TGTGCCAGCAGCCTGGGACAGGGTAACACCATATATTTT. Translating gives CASSLGQGNTIYF.

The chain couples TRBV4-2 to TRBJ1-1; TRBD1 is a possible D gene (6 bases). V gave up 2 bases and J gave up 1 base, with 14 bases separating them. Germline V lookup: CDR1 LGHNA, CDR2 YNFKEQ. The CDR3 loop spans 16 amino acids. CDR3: CASSQRGDRPNTEAFF. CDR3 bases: TGTGCCAGCAGCCAAAGGGGAGACAGGCCGAACACTGAAGCTTTCTTT.